The rows below give T cell receptor beta chains drawn from one sample of a study of CD8 T cells in ankylosing spondylitis. TCRdb used MiXCR to reprocess the 5' RACE reads, holding one entry per CDR3 protein. The repertoire has about 240,000 distinct CDR3 sequences, 8% to 9.5% of them found once; the top ten carry approximately 6.2%. The sequencing sample was made of blood, either unsorted or a sorted T cell fraction (not recorded which). These receptors originate from a male donor with ankylosing spondylitis or in good health (not recorded which). Both conserved end residues are part of each CDR3. The D gene is left open where the match is weak. Some rows have no size entry. The others give once, few or many, or a class for an expanded clone.

>TRBJ2-2|many|TRBV11-1|-
TGTGCCAGCAGATTCCGGGCGGGCGTAGCCGGGGAGCTGTTTTTT
CASRFRAGVAGELFF
>TRBJ2-7|many|TRBV20-1|-
TGCAGTGCTATCGACAGGTTAGGCTACGAGCAGTACTTC
CSAIDRLGYEQYF
>TRBJ1-1|many|TRBV20-1|-
TGCAGTGCTAGGGCAGGGGTAAAGAACACTGAAGCTTTCTTT
CSARAGVKNTEAFF
>TRBJ1-1|many|TRBV7-9|TRBD1
TGTGCCAGCAGCGCGGACAGGGCCACTGAAGCTTTCTTT
CASSADRATEAFF
>TRBJ2-5|many|TRBV29-1|TRBD1
TGCAGCGTCCAACTACAGGGGGGGACCCAGTACTTC
CSVQLQGGTQYF
>TRBJ2-3|many|TRBV12-3/TRBV12-4|-
TGTGCCAGCAGCTACGGGGACACAGATACGCAGTATTTT
CASSYGDTDTQYF
>TRBJ2-3|many|TRBV5-1|-
TGCGCCAGCAGGAGGGGAGCCTCCCTCACAGATACGCAGTATTTT
CASRRGASLTDTQYF
>TRBJ2-1|many|TRBV9|-
TGTGCCAGCAGCGTAGATCCGGGGGTTAGCTATGAGCAGTTCTTC
CASSVDPGVSYEQFF
>TRBJ2-7|many|TRBV7-3|-
TGTGCCAGCAGCTTAAAGCCCTCCTACGAGCAGTACTTC
CASSLKPSYEQYF
>TRBJ2-5|many|TRBV4-3|-
TGCGCCAGCAGCCAAGGCCAGCAAGAGACCCAGTACTTC
CASSQGQQETQYF
>TRBJ2-1|many|TRBV10-3|TRBD2
TGTGCCATCAGTGGGACTAGCGGGAGGAATAATGAGCAGTTCTTC
CAISGTSGRNNEQFF
>TRBJ2-7|-|TRBV27|-
TGTGCCAGCGGTCACGTTAACGAGCAGTACTTC
CASGHVNEQYF
>TRBJ1-4|many|TRBV20-1|-
TGCAGTGCTAGAGAGAACAGCGAAAAACTGTTTTTT
CSARENSEKLFF
>TRBJ2-1|-|TRBV2|TRBD2
TGTGCCAGCAGGCTAAAACCGGGACTAGCGAGGAGCTCCTACAATGAGCAGTTCTTC
CASRLKPGLARSSYNEQFF
>TRBJ1-1|many|TRBV12-3/TRBV12-4|-
TGTGCCAGCAGTTCAGGGATCACTGAAGCTTTCTTT
CASSSGITEAFF
>TRBJ2-5|many|TRBV20-1|TRBD2
TGCAGTGCTCCTAGCGGGATCGAGACCCAGTACTTC
CSAPSGIETQYF
>TRBJ2-7|-|TRBV20-1|-
TGCAGTGCTAGAATGACGGTTCCGGAGGACTACGAGCAGTACTTC
CSARMTVPEDYEQYF
>TRBJ2-3|many|TRBV29-1|-
TGCAGCGTTGCTCAACGGACGAGCACAGATACGCAGTATTTT
CSVAQRTSTDTQYF
>TRBJ1-1|many|TRBV7-6|TRBD1
TGTGCCAGCAGCCCCGACAGGGTATCTGAAGCTTTCTTT
CASSPDRVSEAFF
>TRBJ1-2|many|TRBV9|-
TGTCCTGGGGACACCAATCTTCACTATGGCTACACCTTC
CPGDTNLHYGYTF
>TRBJ1-2|few|TRBV5-6|-
TGTGCCAGCAGCTATGGAACAGGGAATGGCTACACCTTC
CASSYGTGNGYTF
>TRBJ1-4|many|TRBV7-9|TRBD1
TGTGCCAGCAGCTTACGGGACAGGGATGAAAAACTGTTTTTT
CASSLRDRDEKLFF
>TRBJ2-5|many|TRBV12-3/TRBV12-4|-
TGTGCCAGCAGTTTGGGTGAGGTAGAGACCCAGTACTTC
CASSLGEVETQYF
>TRBJ2-5|many|TRBV19|-
TGTGCCGCCAGGCGTGGAGAGACCCAGTACTTC
CAARRGETQYF
>TRBJ2-3|few|TRBV4-2|TRBD2
TGTGCCAGCAGCCCCGGAGGCGGGGGGAGCACAGATACGCAGTATTTT
CASSPGGGGSTDTQYF
>TRBJ2-1|many|TRBV9|-
TGTGCCAGCAGCCCTGCTGACGGGAGTGAGCAGTTCTTC
CASSPADGSEQFF
>TRBJ1-4|many|TRBV12-3/TRBV12-4|TRBD1
TGTGCCAGCAGTTCCCCCTTACAGGGGTTAGATGAAAAACTGTTTTTT
CASSSPLQGLDEKLFF
>TRBJ1-5|-|TRBV4-3|-
TGCGCCAGGAGCCAGGGACACTCAAATAGCAATCAGCCCCAGCATTTT
CARSQGHSNSNQPQHF
>TRBJ1-2|-|TRBV20-1|-
TGCAGTGCCCCTGACCCGGGCCCCATCTATGGCTACACCTTC
CSAPDPGPIYGYTF
>TRBJ2-1|many|TRBV18|TRBD2
TGTGCCAGCTCGGTTTTAGCGGGGGGGCCTGTAACCTACAATGAGCAGTTCTTC
CASSVLAGGPVTYNEQFF
>TRBJ2-2|-|TRBV3-1|TRBD1
TGTGCCAGCAGTAGGGGGCCCACCGGGGAGCTGTTTTTT
CASSRGPTGELFF
>TRBJ1-2|many|TRBV18|-
TGTGCCAGCTCACCCTCTTCGACCTATGGCTACACCTTC
CASSPSSTYGYTF
>TRBJ1-6|many|TRBV7-9|-
TGTGCCAGCAGCTTCGGAGGAGTGGGCACCTGGGATTCACCCCTCCACTTT
CASSFGGVGTWDSPLHF
>TRBJ1-2|many|TRBV5-5|-
TGTGCCAGCAGCTTGGATTGGGATCGCTCTCTGGGCTACACCTTC
CASSLDWDRSLGYTF
>TRBJ2-7|few|TRBV4-3|-
TGCGCCAGCAGCCAAGCCTGGGAACAAACCTACGAGCAGTACTTC
CASSQAWEQTYEQYF
>TRBJ2-2|many|TRBV20-1|TRBD2
TGCAGTGCTAGAGATCCCGGGACTAGCGGGAAAATCCCGAACACCGGGGAGCTGTTTTTT
CSARDPGTSGKIPNTGELFF
>TRBJ1-1|many|TRBV19|-
TGTGCCAGTAGTATAAAAACAGAGAACACTGAAGCTTTCTTT
CASSIKTENTEAFF
>TRBJ2-3|-|TRBV30|TRBD2
TGTGCCTGGAGTGAGGGGACTACTAGCACAGATACGCAGTATTTT
CAWSEGTTSTDTQYF
>TRBJ2-3|few|TRBV11-1|TRBD2
TGTGCCAGCAGCGGCCTCGCGGTCGGACTAGCGGGGGCGGCAGATACGCAGTATTTT
CASSGLAVGLAGAADTQYF
>TRBJ2-1|many|TRBV20-1|-
TGCAGTGCTAGAGCCCGGGCGGCGAGCTCCTACAATGAGCAGTTCTTC
CSARARAASSYNEQFF
>TRBJ1-1|many|TRBV20-1|-
TGCAGTGCTAGAGATCGCCAGGGCACCGGAGCTTTCTTT
CSARDRQGTGAFF
>TRBJ2-3|-|TRBV2|-
TGTGCCAGCAGCCCAGACAGGTGGGGCACAGATACGCAGTATTTT
CASSPDRWGTDTQYF
>TRBJ2-3|many|TRBV5-5|-
TGTGCCAGCAGCTTGCTTAGCACAGATACGCAGTATTTT
CASSLLSTDTQYF
>TRBJ1-2|-|TRBV18|-
TGTGCCAGCTCACCACCGAGCAGCTTGAGCTATGGCTACACCTTC
CASSPPSSLSYGYTF
>TRBJ1-4|few|TRBV5-1|-
TGCGCCAGCAGCTCTACAGGCCCTCCAAATGAAAAACTGTTTTTT
CASSSTGPPNEKLFF
>TRBJ1-1|-|TRBV7-9|-
TGTGCCAGCCCTGGGGCGGGAACCACTGAAGCTTTCTTT
CASPGAGTTEAFF
>TRBJ2-1|many|TRBV5-1|TRBD2
TGCGCCAGCAGCCCCGGACACGCGGGGGTGGGTGAGCAGTTCTTC
CASSPGHAGVGEQFF